This T cell receptor (beta chain) was documented in a study of T-cell memory formation after mild COVID-19. Looking at the study overall: Largely, the TCR clusters proved donor specific.

The V gene end was trimmed by 5 bases and the J gene end by 5 bases; junction bases not matched to a gene: 6. In germline, CDR1 is SGHTA, CDR2 FQGNSA. This CDR3 has 14 residues. Points from the study as a whole: Several responding clones turned up in pre-infection memory, indicating that cross-reactive memory may have taken part.

This clonotype has only a few counts. What it binds is not known. One entry per CDR3 protein results from TCRdb running MiXCR on the 5' RACE reads. This table has hundreds of thousands of distinct CDR3 sequences, just under 20% appearing once. The chain uses TRBV7-2 and TRBJ2-7, with 10 bases aligning to TRBD1. Sequencing used PBMCs or a T cell subset sorted from them (not recorded which). The clonotype was recovered from a man between 18 and 29 years old who had mild COVID-19 (a few samples of this study predate the infection). Cell type and time point are not known. CDR3 residues: CASSPGQGVHEQYF. For the CDR3, the DNA is TGTGCCAGCAGCCCAGGACAGGGGGTCCACGAGCAGTACTTC. The full variable domain, with the rest looked up from reference TRBV7-2 and TRBJ2-7, is GAGVSQSPSNKVTEKGKDVELRCDPISGHTALYWYRQSLGQGLEFLIYFQGNSAPDKSGLPSDRFSAERTGGSVSTLTIQRTQQEDSAVYLCASSPGQGVHEQYFGPGTRLTVT.